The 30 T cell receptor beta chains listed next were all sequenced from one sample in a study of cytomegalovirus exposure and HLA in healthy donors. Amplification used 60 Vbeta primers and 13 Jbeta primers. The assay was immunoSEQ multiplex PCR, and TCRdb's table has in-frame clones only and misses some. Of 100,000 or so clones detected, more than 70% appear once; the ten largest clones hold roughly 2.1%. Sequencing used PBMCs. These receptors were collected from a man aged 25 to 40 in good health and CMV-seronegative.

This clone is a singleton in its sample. DNA for the CDR3: TGTGCCAGCAGGGGCACAGGGTTGAGCACAGATACGCAGTATTTT. Protein sequence: CASRGTGLSTDTQYF. The genes are TRBV9 and TRBJ2-3; the D gene is possibly TRBD1 (6 bases). Per germline, CDR1 SGDLS and CDR2 YYNGEE. This CDR3 contains 15 residues. V was trimmed by 5 bases and J by 0 bases, leaving 13 bases between them.

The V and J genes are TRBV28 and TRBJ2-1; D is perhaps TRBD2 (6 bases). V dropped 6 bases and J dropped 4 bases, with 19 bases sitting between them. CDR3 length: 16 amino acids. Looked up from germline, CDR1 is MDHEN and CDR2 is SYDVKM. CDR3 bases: TGTGCCAGCAGAGACGGGGAGGACGGTCTATACAATGAGCAGTTCTTC. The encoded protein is CASRDGEDGLYNEQFF.

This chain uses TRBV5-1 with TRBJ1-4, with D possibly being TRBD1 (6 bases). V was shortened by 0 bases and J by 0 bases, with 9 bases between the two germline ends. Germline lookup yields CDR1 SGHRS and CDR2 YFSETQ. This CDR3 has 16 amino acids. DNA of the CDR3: TGCGCCAGCAGCTTGGAGGGGGACACAACTAATGAAAAACTGTTTTTT. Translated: CASSLEGDTTNEKLFF.

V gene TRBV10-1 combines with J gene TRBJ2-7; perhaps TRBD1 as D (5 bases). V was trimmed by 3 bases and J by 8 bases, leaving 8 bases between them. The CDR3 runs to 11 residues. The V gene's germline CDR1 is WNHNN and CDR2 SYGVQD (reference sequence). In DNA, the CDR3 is TGCGCCAGCAGTGACTCAGGGAAGCAGTACTTC. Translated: CASSDSGKQYF.

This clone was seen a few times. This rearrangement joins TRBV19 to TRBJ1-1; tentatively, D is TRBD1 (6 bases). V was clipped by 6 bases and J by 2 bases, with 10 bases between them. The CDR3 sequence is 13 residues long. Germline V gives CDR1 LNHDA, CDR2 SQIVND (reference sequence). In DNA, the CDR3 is TGTGCCAGTAGCACCGGGACAAACACTGAAGCTTTCTTT. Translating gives CASSTGTNTEAFF.

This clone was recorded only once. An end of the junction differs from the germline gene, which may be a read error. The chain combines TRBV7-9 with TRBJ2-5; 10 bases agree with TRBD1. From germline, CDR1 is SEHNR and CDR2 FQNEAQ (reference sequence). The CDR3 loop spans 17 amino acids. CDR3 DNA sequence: TGTTCCAGCAGCCATATCGGGACAGGGGCGAATCAAGAGACCCAGTACTTC. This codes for CSSSHIGTGANQETQYF. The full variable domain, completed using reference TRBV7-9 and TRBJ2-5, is DTGVSQNPRHKITKRGQNVTFRCDPISEHNRLYWYRQTLGQGPEFLTYFQNEAQLEKSRLLSDRFSAERPKGSFSTLEIQRTEQGDSAMYLCSSSHIGTGANQETQYFGPGTRLLVL.

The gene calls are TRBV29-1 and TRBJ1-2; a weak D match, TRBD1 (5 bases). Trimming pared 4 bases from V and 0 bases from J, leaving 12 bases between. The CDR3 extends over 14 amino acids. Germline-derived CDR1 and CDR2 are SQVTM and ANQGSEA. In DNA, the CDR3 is TGCAGCGTTGGGAGGGACGGACCTAACTATGGCTACACCTTC. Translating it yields CSVGRDGPNYGYTF.

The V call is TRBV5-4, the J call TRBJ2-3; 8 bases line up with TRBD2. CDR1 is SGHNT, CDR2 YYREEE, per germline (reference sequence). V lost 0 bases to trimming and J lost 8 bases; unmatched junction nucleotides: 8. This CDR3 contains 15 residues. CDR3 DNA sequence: TGTGCCAGCAGCTTGGCAAGATTGAGCGGGGGTACGCAGTATTTT. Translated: CASSLARLSGGTQYF.

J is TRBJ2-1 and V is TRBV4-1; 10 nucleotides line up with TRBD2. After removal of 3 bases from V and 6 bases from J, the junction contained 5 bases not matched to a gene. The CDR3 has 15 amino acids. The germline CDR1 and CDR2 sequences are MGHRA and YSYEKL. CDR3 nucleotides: TGCGCCAGCAGCCAGCTAGCGGGAGTATCCAATGAGCAGTTCTTC. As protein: CASSQLAGVSNEQFF.

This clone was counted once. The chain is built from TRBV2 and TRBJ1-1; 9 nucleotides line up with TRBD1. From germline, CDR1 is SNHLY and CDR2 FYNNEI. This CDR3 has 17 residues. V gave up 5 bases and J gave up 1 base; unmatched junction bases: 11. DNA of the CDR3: TGTGCCAGCAGTCAGGAACAGGGGGCAGTGGGGAACACTGAAGCTTTCTTT. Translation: CASSQEQGAVGNTEAFF.

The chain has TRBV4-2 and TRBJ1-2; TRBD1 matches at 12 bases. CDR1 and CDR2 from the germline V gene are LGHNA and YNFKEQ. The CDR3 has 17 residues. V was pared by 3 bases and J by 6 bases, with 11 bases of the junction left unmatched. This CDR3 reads CASSHTRGQGAGNGYTF. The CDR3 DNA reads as TGTGCCAGCAGCCACACCCGGGGACAGGGGGCAGGAAATGGCTACACCTTC.

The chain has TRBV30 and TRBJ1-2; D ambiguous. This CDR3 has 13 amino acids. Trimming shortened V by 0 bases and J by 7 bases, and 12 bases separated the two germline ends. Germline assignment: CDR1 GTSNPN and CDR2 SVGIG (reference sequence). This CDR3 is CAWSVGGDSGYTF. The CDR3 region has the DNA TGTGCCTGGAGTGTAGGCGGGGATTCTGGCTACACCTTC.

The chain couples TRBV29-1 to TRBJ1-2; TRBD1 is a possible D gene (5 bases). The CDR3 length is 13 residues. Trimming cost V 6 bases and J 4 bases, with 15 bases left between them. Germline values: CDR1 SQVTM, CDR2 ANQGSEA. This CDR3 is CSVPGNSGYGYTF. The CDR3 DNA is TGCAGCGTCCCAGGGAATTCCGGCTATGGCTACACCTTC.

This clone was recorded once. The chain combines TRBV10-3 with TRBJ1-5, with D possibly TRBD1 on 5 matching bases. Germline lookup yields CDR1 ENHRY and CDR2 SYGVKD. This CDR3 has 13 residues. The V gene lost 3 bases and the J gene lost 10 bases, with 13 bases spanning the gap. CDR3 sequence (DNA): TGTGCCATCAGTGATTCGGGACTCCCACCCCAGCATTTT. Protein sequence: CAISDSGLPPQHF.

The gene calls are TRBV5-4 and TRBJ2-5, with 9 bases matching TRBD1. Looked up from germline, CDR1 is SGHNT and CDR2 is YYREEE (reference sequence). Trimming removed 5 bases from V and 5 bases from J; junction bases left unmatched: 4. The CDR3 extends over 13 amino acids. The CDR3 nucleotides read TGTGCCAGCAGTCTCGGACAGGGGGAGACCCAGTACTTC. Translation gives CASSLGQGETQYF.

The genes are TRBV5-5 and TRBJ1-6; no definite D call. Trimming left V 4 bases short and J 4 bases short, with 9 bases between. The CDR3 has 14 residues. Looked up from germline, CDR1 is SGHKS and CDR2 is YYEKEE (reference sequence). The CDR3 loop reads CASSGAVYNSPLHF. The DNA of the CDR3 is TGTGCCAGCAGCGGCGCGGTTTATAATTCACCCCTCCACTTT. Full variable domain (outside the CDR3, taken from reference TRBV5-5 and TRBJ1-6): DAGVTQSPTHLIKTRGQQVTLRCSPISGHKSVSWYQQVLGQGPQFIFQYYEKEERGRGNFPDRFSARQFPNYSSELNVNALLLGDSALYLCASSGAVYNSPLHFGNGTRLTVT.

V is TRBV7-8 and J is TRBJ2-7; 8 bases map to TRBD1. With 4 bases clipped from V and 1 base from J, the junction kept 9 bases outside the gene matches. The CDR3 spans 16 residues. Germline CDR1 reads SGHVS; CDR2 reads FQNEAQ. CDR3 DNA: TGTGCCAGCAGCTGGAGGGCGGACAGGGAATCCTACGAGCAGTACTTC. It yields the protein CASSWRADRESYEQYF.

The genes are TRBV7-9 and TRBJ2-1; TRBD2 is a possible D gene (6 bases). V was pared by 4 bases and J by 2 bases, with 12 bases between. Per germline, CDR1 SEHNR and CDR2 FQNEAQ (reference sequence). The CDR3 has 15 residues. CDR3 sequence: CASSSSGSPYNEQFF. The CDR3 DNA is TGTGCCAGCAGCTCCTCCGGGAGTCCCTACAATGAGCAGTTCTTC.

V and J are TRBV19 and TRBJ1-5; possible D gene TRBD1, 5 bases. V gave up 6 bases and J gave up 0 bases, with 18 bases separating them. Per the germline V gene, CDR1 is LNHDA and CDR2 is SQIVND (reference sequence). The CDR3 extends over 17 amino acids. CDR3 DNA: TGTGCCAGTAGCCCCGCCAGGGCGTCATATAGCAATCAGCCCCAGCATTTT. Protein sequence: CASSPARASYSNQPQHF.

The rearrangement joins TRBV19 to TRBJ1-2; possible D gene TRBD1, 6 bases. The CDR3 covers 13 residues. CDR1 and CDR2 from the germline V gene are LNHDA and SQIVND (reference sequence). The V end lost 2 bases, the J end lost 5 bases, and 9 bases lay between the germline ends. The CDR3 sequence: CASSIKGGYGYTF. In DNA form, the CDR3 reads TGTGCCAGTAGTATAAAAGGGGGATATGGCTACACCTTC.

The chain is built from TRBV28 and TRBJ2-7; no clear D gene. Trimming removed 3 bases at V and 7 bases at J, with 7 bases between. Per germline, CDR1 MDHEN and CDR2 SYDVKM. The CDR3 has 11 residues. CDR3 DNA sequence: TGTGCCAGCAGTTTCCAGAGGGAGCAGTACTTC. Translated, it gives CASSFQREQYF.

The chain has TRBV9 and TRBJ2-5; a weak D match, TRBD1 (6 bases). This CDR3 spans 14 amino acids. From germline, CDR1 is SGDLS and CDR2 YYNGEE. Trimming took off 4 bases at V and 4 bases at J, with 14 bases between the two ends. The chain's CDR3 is CASSPEGVRETQYF. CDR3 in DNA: TGTGCCAGCAGCCCTGAGGGGGTACGAGAGACCCAGTACTTC. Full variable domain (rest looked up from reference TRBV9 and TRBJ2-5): DSGVTQTPKHLITATGQRVTLRCSPRSGDLSVYWYQQSLDQGLQFLIQYYNGEERAKGNILERFSAQQFPDLHSELNLSSLELGDSALYFCASSPEGVRETQYFGPGTRLLVL.

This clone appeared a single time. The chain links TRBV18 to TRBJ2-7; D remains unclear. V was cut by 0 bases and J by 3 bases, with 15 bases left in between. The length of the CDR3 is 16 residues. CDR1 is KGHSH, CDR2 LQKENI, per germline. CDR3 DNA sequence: TGTGCCAGCTCACCACCCGGGTGGCAAAAAGTCTACGAGCAGTACTTC. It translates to CASSPPGWQKVYEQYF. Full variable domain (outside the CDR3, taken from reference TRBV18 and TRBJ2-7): NAGVMQNPRHLVRRRGQEARLRCSPMKGHSHVYWYRQLPEEGLKFMVYLQKENIIDESGMPKERFSAEFPKEGPSILRIQQVVRGDSAAYFCASSPPGWQKVYEQYFGPGTRLTVT.

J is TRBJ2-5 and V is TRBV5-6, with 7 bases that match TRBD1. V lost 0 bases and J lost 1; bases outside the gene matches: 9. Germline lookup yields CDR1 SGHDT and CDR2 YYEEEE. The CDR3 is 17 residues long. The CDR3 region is CASSLAGTALVQETQYF. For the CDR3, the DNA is TGTGCCAGCAGCTTGGCTGGGACAGCTCTTGTCCAAGAGACCCAGTACTTC.

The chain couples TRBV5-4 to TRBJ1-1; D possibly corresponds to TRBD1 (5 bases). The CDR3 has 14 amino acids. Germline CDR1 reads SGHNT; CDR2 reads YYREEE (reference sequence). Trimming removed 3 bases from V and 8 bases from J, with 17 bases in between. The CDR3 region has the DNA TGTGCCAGCAGCTACAGGCAGGGAGGTTCCGAAGCTTTCTTT. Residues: CASSYRQGGSEAFF.

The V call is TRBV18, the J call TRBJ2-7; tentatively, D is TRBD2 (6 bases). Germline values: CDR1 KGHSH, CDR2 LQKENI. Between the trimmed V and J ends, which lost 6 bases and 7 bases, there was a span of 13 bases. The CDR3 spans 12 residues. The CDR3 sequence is CASSVAGGEQYF. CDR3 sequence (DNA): TGTGCCAGCTCCGTGGCCGGGGGAGAGCAGTACTTC.

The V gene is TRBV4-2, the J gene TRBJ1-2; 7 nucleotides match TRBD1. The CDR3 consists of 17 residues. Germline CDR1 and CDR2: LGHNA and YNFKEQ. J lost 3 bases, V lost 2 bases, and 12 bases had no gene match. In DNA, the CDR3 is TGTGCCAGCAGCCAACAAACTCAGGGGGTTGTAGACTATGGCTACACCTTC. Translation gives CASSQQTQGVVDYGYTF.

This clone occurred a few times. DNA for the CDR3: TGCGCCAGCAGCTTGGTGGGCGCGGGGAACACCGGGGAGCTGTTTTTT. Its translation is CASSLVGAGNTGELFF. The chain recombines TRBV5-1 with TRBJ2-2; TRBD2 is a possible D gene (5 bases). V was cut by 0 bases and J by 1 base, with 10 bases left in between. CDR1 is SGHRS, CDR2 YFSETQ, per germline. The CDR3 has 16 amino acids.

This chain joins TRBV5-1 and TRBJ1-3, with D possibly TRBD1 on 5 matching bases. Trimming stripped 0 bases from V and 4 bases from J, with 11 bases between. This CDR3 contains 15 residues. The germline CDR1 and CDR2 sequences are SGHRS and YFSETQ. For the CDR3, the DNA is TGCGCCAGCAGCTTGGAGGGGAGGAGAGGAAACACCATATATTTT. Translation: CASSLEGRRGNTIYF.

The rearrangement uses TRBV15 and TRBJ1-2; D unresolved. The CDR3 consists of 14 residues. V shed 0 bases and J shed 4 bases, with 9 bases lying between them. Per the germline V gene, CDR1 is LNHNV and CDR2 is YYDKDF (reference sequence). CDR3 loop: CATSRDGSSYGYTF. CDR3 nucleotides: TGTGCCACCAGCAGAGACGGGAGCTCCTATGGCTACACCTTC.